Sequencing of this TCR beta chain was carried out in a study of vaccination effects on CD4 cells after COVID-19 (dated by TCRdb to 2021 to 2024). With regard to the full study: Post-vaccine samples across the study were collected a median of 72 days after the second dose, with a range of 14 to 241. SARS-CoV-2 spike-specific CD4+ TCR repertoires from before and after mRNA vaccination were compared in COVID-19 convalescent patients and in infection-naive vaccine recipients. A total of around eleven COVID-19 convalescent patients and a handful of SARS-CoV-2-naive healthy vaccine recipients were included in the full study. In the study, cultures from other donors were sequenced using the Oncomine TCR Beta short-read assay on an Illumina iSeq 100. The paper's findings and limits, for the study overall: In healthy vaccine recipients, vaccine-induced clones were almost all SARS-CoV-2 mono-reactive, with only 1 of 255 being cross-reactive with common cold coronaviruses. Both infection-induced and vaccine-induced clones contracted markedly at late post-vaccination timepoints, which is consistent with waning T cell responses. The study was limited by a small number of convalescent patients and lacked early post-infection timepoints.

V loses 6 bases, J loses 0 bases, and the germline ends lie 8 bases apart. Spanning cysteine to phenylalanine, the CDR3 consists of 13 amino acids. The kept DNA is CDR3 alone, 39 bases in frame from the first base. Taken from the germline V gene, the CDR1 and CDR2 loops are SNHLY and FYNNEI. To identify antigen-specific CD4+ T cell clonotypes by their expansion, the ViraFEST assay first stimulated PBMC with viral peptide pools and then applied TCR sequencing. After around 10 days of culture, CD4+ T cells were isolated with the EasySep CD4+ T cell isolation kit. Two doses of either the BNT162b2 or the mRNA-1273 mRNA SARS-CoV-2 vaccine were administered to participants. Healthy vaccine recipients had no prior SARS-CoV-2 infection, confirmed by negative nucleocapsid antibodies before and after vaccination. Each well held 2 million to 2.5 million PBMC cultured in IMDM containing approximately 5.3% human AB serum, 8.5 to 10 IU/ml IL-2 and gentamicin, along with around 11 ug/ml peptides. Half of the culture medium was replaced with fresh IL-2-containing medium on days 3 and 7. Unless otherwise noted, each peptide stimulation condition was cultured in triplicate wells. PBMC were separated from whole blood using Ficoll-Paque Plus gradient centrifugation and were then either cryopreserved at -140C or used fresh. The overlapping peptide pools covered the spike proteins of SARS-CoV-2 and of the common cold coronaviruses HCoV-NL63, HCoV-OC43 and HCoV-229E. The QIAamp micro DNA kit was used to extract genomic DNA from the cultured CD4+ T cells.

To note about this clone: Its target antigen remains unknown. Base qualities are not provided; no much larger clone lies one nucleotide away.

Receptor libraries were prepared by the immunoSEQ multiplex PCR assay. DNA from the cultured and isolated CD4+ T cells underwent TCR beta CDR3 sequencing. Under the source paper's analysis protocol: Non-productive TCR sequences were removed and reads were trimmed to the CDR3 region, keeping CDR3s of at least 7 amino acids. Antigen-specific clonotypes were identified with the MANAFEST web app by comparing expansion in peptide wells against reference cultures. Positive clones required FDR<0.05 expansion versus reference and all other wells, odds ratio above 5, and frequency above 0.1% in two replicate wells. Clonotypes significantly expanded in SARS-CoV-2 spike wells and in at least one common cold coronavirus spike condition were defined as cross-reactive. CDR3 similarity was assessed by Levenshtein distance using the stringdist R package, and unrooted trees were constructed with ape in R 3.6.1. TCRdb carries this immuneACCESS record with in-frame sequences only. Its versions omit some clonotypes, under half of them owing to an unresolved V gene in the studies checked, with the rest unexplained. V and J calls and clone size are copied from that table; D and trimming were computed from the DNA. The sample yields 64,000 or so clones; roughly 80% were counted once. Together, the top ten hold 1.5% to 2% of the sample.

The TCR sequence derives from a human donor who received a COVID-19 vaccine. Recombination joined TRBV2 with TRBJ1-1; a confident D gene designation cannot be given. Sequencing used CD4+ T cells from PBMCs cultured with HCoV-OC43 spike peptides, obtained after COVID-19 vaccination. The cell subset or site tag for this specimen amounts to: HCoV-OC43 spike overlapping peptide pool stimulation. The DNA reads as follows: TGTGCCAGCAGCTTGCGGTTGAACACTGAAGCTTTCTTT. Its amino acids are CASSLRLNTEAFF. The full variable domain, with segments outside the CDR3 supplied by the reference TRBV2 and TRBJ1-1 proteins, appears as EPEVTQTPSHQVTQMGQEVILRCVPISNHLYFYWYRQILGQKVEFLVSFYNNEISEKSEIFDDQFSVERPDGSNFTLKIRSTKLEDSAMYFCASSLRLNTEAFFGQGTRLTVV.